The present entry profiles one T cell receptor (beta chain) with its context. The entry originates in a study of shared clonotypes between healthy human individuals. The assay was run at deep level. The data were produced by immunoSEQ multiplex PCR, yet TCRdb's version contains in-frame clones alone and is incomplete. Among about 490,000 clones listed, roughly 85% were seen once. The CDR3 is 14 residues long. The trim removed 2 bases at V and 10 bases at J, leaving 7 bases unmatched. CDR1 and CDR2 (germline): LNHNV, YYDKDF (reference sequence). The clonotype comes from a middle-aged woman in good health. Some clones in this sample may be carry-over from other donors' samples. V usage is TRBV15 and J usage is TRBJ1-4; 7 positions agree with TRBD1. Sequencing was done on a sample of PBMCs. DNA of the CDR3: TGTGCCACCAGCAGACCACCGGGACAGTCAAAACTGTTTTTT. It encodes CATSRPPGQSKLFF.